This TCR beta chain was documented in a study of blood T cell repertoires in COVID-19. Across the study: Samples taken during acute and convalescent COVID-19 were collected in the United States, Italy and Spain.

Produced via immunoSEQ multiplex PCR; TCRdb's table is partial and in-frame only. The sample consists of hundreds of thousands of clones, 82% of them appearing once. The V gene end was trimmed by 3 bases and the J gene end by 8 bases; junction bases not matched to a gene: 11. Germline CDR1 reads GTSNPN; CDR2 reads SVGIG (reference sequence). The CDR3 consists of 15 residues. The V gene is TRBV30, the J gene TRBJ2-1, with 9 bases matching TRBD1. The origin of this receptor is a woman aged 55-69 years with active or convalescent COVID-19. The source material was peripheral blood. CDR3 sequence (DNA): TGTGCCTGGAGCCCCAGGACAGGGGTTAGCCATGAGCAGTTCTTC. Its translation: CAWSPRTGVSHEQFF.